The clone carrying this T cell receptor (beta chain) turned up a few times. No antigen is known for it. The ends were cut back, 0 bases at V and 0 bases at J, with 12 bases in the middle. Germline CDR1 SGHRS, CDR2 YFSETQ. CDR3 size: 16 residues. The sample is drawn from a study of CD8 T cells in ankylosing spondylitis. Study findings and constraints: There was reportedly significant enrichment of clones that were disease-linked in matched ankylosing spondylitis synovial fluid. The study identified a TCR beta motif of roughly eight highly homologous variants that appeared characteristic of ankylosing spondylitis blood. Disease-linked clones were found to be CD8+ and relatively rare in peripheral blood. Some of these motif variants have turned up before, in reports on reactive arthritis synovial fluid and blood.

Molecular-barcoded quantitative 5'-RACE produced these TCR beta libraries. From the 5' RACE reads, TCRdb called clonotypes with MiXCR, one entry per CDR3 protein. The table has 700,000 to 1,000,000 distinct CDR3 sequences, 12% seen once; the top ten hold approximately 0.51%. Sequenced material: blood, either unsorted or a sorted T cell fraction (not recorded which). The TCR was taken from a male donor with ankylosing spondylitis. The V call is TRBV5-1, the J call TRBJ2-5; D is possibly TRBD2 (6 bases). The chain's CDR3 is CASSLDAREDQETQYF. CDR3 coding DNA: TGCGCCAGCAGCTTGGATGCAAGGGAGGACCAAGAGACCCAGTACTTC. The full variable domain, completed using reference TRBV5-1 and TRBJ2-5, is KAGVTQTPRYLIKTRGQQVTLSCSPISGHRSVSWYQQTPGQGLQFLFEYFSETQRNKGNFPGRFSGRQFSNSRSEMNVSTLELGDSALYLCASSLDAREDQETQYFGPGTRLLVL.